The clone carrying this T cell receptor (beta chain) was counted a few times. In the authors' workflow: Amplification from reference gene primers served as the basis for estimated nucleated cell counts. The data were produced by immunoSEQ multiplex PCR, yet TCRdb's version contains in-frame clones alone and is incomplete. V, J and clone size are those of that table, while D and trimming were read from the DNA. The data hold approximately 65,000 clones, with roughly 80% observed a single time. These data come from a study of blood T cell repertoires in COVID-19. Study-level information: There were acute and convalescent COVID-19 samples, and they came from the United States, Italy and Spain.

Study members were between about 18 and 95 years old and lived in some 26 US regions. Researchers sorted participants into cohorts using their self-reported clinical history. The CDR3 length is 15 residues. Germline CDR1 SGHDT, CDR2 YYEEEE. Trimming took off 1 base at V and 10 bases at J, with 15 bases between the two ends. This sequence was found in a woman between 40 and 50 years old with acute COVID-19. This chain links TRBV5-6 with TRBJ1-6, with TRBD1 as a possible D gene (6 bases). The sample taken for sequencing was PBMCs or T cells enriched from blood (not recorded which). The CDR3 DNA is TGTGCCAGCAGCTTGTGGACAGAGGTTCTATCACCCCTCCACTTT. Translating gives CASSLWTEVLSPLHF.